These 29 T cell receptor beta chains came from one sample sequenced in a study of blood T cell repertoires in COVID-19. Profiling relied on immunoSEQ multiplex PCR, and the TCRdb table lists in-frame clones only, not all of them. The sample includes hundreds of thousands of clones, 86% of them seen just once. The sequenced sample was PBMCs or T cells enriched from blood (not recorded which). The receptors originated from a middle-aged woman with acute COVID-19.

This chain joins TRBV19 and TRBJ1-4; TRBD1 is a possible D gene (5 bases). Germline V lookup: CDR1 LNHDA, CDR2 SQIVND (reference sequence). The CDR3 is 13 amino acids. The V gene lost 3 bases and the J gene lost 8 bases, with 10 bases spanning the gap. The CDR3 bases are TGTGCCAGTAGTATTGGCAGGGCGGAAAAACTGTTTTTT. Translated, it gives CASSIGRAEKLFF.

J is TRBJ1-1 and V is TRBV11-3, with D unclear. V was shortened by 4 bases and J by 5 bases, with 14 bases between the two germline ends. The germline V gene encodes CDR1 SGHNT and CDR2 YENEEA. This CDR3 is 14 amino acids long. The CDR3 nucleotides read TGTGCCAGCAGCTCGCGGGCGGTGAGGACTGAAGCTTTCTTT. Translating gives CASSSRAVRTEAFF. The whole variable domain, remainder taken from reference TRBV11-3 and TRBJ1-1, is EAGVVQSPRYKIIEKKQPVAFWCNPISGHNTLYWYLQNLGQGPELLIRYENEEAVDDSQLPKDRFSAERLKGVDSTLKIQPAELGDSAVYLCASSSRAVRTEAFFGQGTRLTVV.

The V call is TRBV20-1, the J call TRBJ2-3; 8 nucleotides line up with TRBD1. The trim removed 5 bases at V and 8 bases at J, leaving 3 bases unmatched. The length of the CDR3 is 11 residues. Germline lookup yields CDR1 DFQATT and CDR2 SNEGSKA (reference sequence). The CDR3 reads CSAATGGTQYF. The CDR3 DNA is TGCAGTGCTGCCACAGGGGGTACGCAGTATTTT.

This chain joins TRBV7-9 and TRBJ1-1; TRBD1 matches at 8 bases. Looked up from germline, CDR1 is SEHNR and CDR2 is FQNEAQ (reference sequence). With V trimmed by 6 bases and J by 1 base, 7 bases remained unmatched. The CDR3 loop spans 15 amino acids. CDR3 sequence (DNA): TGTGCCAGCAGTCCCACCGGGACAGGGAACACTGAAGCTTTCTTT. This sequence encodes CASSPTGTGNTEAFF.

The V gene is TRBV11-3, the J gene TRBJ2-1; 9 bases are a match to TRBD2. V lost 2 bases to trimming and J lost 4 bases; unmatched junction nucleotides: 3. Germline CDR1 reads SGHNT; CDR2 reads YENEEA. The CDR3 totals 15 residues. The CDR3 loop reads CASSLIAGVYNEQFF. The CDR3 DNA reads TGTGCCAGCAGCTTAATAGCGGGAGTGTACAATGAGCAGTTCTTC.

The chain couples TRBV18 to TRBJ2-1; TRBD2 agrees at 8 bases. V was clipped by 3 bases and J by 7 bases; unmatched bases: 8. Germline CDR1 and CDR2: KGHSH and LQKENI. The CDR3 covers 15 residues. The CDR3 reads CASSPPSGGGNEQFF. DNA for the CDR3: TGTGCCAGCTCACCCCCCAGCGGGGGAGGGAATGAGCAGTTCTTC.

The V call is TRBV29-1, the J call TRBJ2-7; 7 nucleotides agree with TRBD2. Germline V lookup: CDR1 SQVTM, CDR2 ANQGSEA. CDR3 length: 14 residues. V was pared by 6 bases and J by 3 bases, with 11 bases of the junction left unmatched. CDR3 protein: CSVGVMRESYEQYF. DNA of the CDR3: TGCAGCGTGGGGGTGATGCGGGAGAGCTACGAGCAGTACTTC.

This chain joins TRBV11-3 and TRBJ1-2, with D possibly being TRBD1 (6 bases). The CDR3 runs 14 residues. CDR1 is SGHNT and CDR2 is YENEEA in the germline V gene. V was cut by 6 bases and J by 4 bases, with 15 bases left in between. DNA of the CDR3: TGTGCCAGCAGTCGGGGGGCCCAGGGCTATGGCTACACCTTC. It yields the protein CASSRGAQGYGYTF.

J is TRBJ2-7 and V is TRBV6-2 or TRBV6-3, with TRBD2 matching over 9 bases. Germline V gene lookup returns CDR1 MNHEY and CDR2 SVGEGT. The trim removed 2 bases at V and 6 bases at J, leaving 11 bases unmatched. The CDR3 covers 16 residues. CDR3 protein: CASSYLERSGRPEQYF. Written as DNA, the CDR3 is TGTGCCAGCAGTTACCTGGAGCGGAGCGGGAGGCCCGAGCAGTACTTC.

The chain uses TRBV27 and TRBJ2-3; weak D call: TRBD1 (5 bases). Germline loops: CDR1 MNHEY, CDR2 SMNVEV (reference sequence). Trimming stripped 8 bases from V and 0 bases from J, with 15 bases between. This CDR3 spans 15 amino acids. This CDR3 reads CASSRQGTSTDTQYF. The CDR3 nucleotides are TGTGCCAGCTCCAGGCAGGGAACTAGCACAGATACGCAGTATTTT.

The rearrangement links TRBV4-1 to TRBJ1-1; 9 nucleotides line up with TRBD1. V trimming: 1 base; J trimming: 4 bases; junction bases outside the gene matches: 4. CDR1 is MGHRA and CDR2 is YSYEKL in the germline V gene. This CDR3 has 15 amino acids. This chain's CDR3 is CASSQAGQGFTEAFF. The CDR3 nucleotides read TGCGCCAGCAGCCAAGCGGGACAGGGTTTCACTGAAGCTTTCTTT.

The rearrangement joins TRBV7-6 to TRBJ1-4; 7 positions agree with TRBD1. V gave up 3 bases and J gave up 5 bases; unmatched junction bases: 6. CDR1 and CDR2 from the germline V gene are SGHVS and FNYEAQ. The CDR3 loop spans 15 amino acids. The CDR3 bases are TGTGCCAGCAGCTTGTCCGGGACAGAAAATGAAAAACTGTTTTTT. Its protein product is CASSLSGTENEKLFF.

In its sample, this clone was seen once. The V and J genes are TRBV7-9 and TRBJ2-7, with 11 bases aligning to TRBD2. V lost 3 bases to trimming and J lost 3 bases; unmatched junction nucleotides: 10. The CDR3 has 17 residues. Germline CDR1 and CDR2: SEHNR and FQNEAQ (reference sequence). In DNA form, the CDR3 reads TGTGCCAGCAGCTTCCCTTTGGGACTAGCGGTTGACTACGAGCAGTACTTC. Protein sequence: CASSFPLGLAVDYEQYF.

This chain links TRBV6-4 with TRBJ1-1; weak D call: TRBD1 (6 bases). Trimming took 6 bases from V and 3 from J, leaving 14 bases between them. This CDR3 region has 14 residues. The germline V gene encodes CDR1 MRHNA and CDR2 SNTAGT. The CDR3 DNA follows: TGTGCCAGCAGGAGAGGGGGAATGGACACTGAAGCTTTCTTT. This sequence encodes CASRRGGMDTEAFF.

The V gene is TRBV30, the J gene TRBJ1-4, with TRBD1 identical over 8 bases. This CDR3 has 14 amino acids. The junction had 0 bases not matched to a gene; V was cut back by 1 base and J by 2 bases. The V gene's germline CDR1 is GTSNPN and CDR2 SVGIG (reference sequence). CDR3 protein: CAWSGTGTNEKLFF. The DNA of the CDR3 is TGTGCCTGGAGTGGGACAGGGACTAATGAAAAACTGTTTTTT.

The V gene is TRBV29-1, the J gene TRBJ1-1, with a tentative D call TRBD1 (6 bases). The V gene's germline CDR1 is SQVTM and CDR2 ANQGSEA. Trimming took 6 bases from V and 4 from J, leaving 12 bases between them. The CDR3 length is 12 residues. The CDR3 loop reads CSVNTGFTEAFF. In DNA, the CDR3 is TGCAGCGTGAACACAGGGTTCACTGAAGCTTTCTTT.

The chain couples TRBV5-1 to TRBJ1-2; TRBD1 aligns across 10 bases. The CDR3 loop spans 16 amino acids. Germline V gene sequence: CDR1 SGHRS, CDR2 YFSETQ. V gave up 4 bases and J gave up 3 bases; unmatched junction bases: 9. The chain's CDR3 is CASSKSSTGGDYGYTF. The CDR3, as DNA: TGCGCCAGCAGCAAATCTTCGACAGGGGGCGACTATGGCTACACCTTC.

The chain employs TRBV13 and TRBJ2-7; 10 bases match TRBD2. CDR1 and CDR2 from the germline V gene are PRHDT and FYEKMQ (reference sequence). This CDR3 comprises 13 residues. Germline trimming cut 3 bases from V and 6 bases from J; bases unmatched to any gene: 2. This CDR3 is CASSFSGRTEQYF. The CDR3 region has the DNA TGTGCCAGCAGCTTTAGCGGGAGGACCGAGCAGTACTTC.

V gene TRBV11-2 combines with J gene TRBJ2-7; 7 nucleotides match TRBD1. There are 15 residues in the CDR3. J lost 2 bases, V lost 2 bases, and 6 bases had no gene match. Per germline, CDR1 SGHAT and CDR2 FQNNGV. CDR3 protein: CASSLLPGTAYEQYF. CDR3 bases: TGTGCCAGCAGCTTACTCCCCGGGACAGCCTACGAGCAGTACTTC.

The rearrangement uses TRBV28 and TRBJ2-2, with D possibly being TRBD1 (5 bases). This CDR3 comprises 14 residues. Germline CDR1 MDHEN, CDR2 SYDVKM. The V gene lost 3 bases and the J gene lost 1 base, with 6 bases spanning the gap. CDR3 sequence (DNA): TGTGCCAGCAGTTTGCAGGGGAACACCGGGGAGCTGTTTTTT. As protein: CASSLQGNTGELFF.

This clone was recorded a few times. V usage is TRBV5-1 and J usage is TRBJ1-1, with TRBD1 identical over 7 bases. The germline V gene has CDR1 SGHRS and CDR2 YFSETQ. V was pared by 3 bases and J by 1 base, with 9 bases of the junction left unmatched. The CDR3 sequence is 16 residues long. The CDR3, as DNA: TGCGCCAGCAGCTATTACAGGGGAACAACGAACACTGAAGCTTTCTTT. This sequence encodes CASSYYRGTTNTEAFF.

The gene calls are TRBV6-5 and TRBJ2-3, with D possibly matching TRBD1 (6 bases). Trimming removed 6 bases at V and 1 base at J, with 11 bases between. Germline CDR1 MNHEY, CDR2 SVGAGI. The CDR3 totals 14 residues. CDR3 loop: CASSNRVGTDTQYF. In nucleotides, the CDR3 is TGTGCCAGCAGCAACAGGGTCGGCACAGATACGCAGTATTTT.

This chain uses TRBV2 with TRBJ2-1; 7 bases agree with TRBD2. With 4 bases clipped from V and 5 bases from J, the junction kept 5 bases outside the gene matches. Germline CDR1 reads SNHLY; CDR2 reads FYNNEI. The CDR3 extends over 14 amino acids. The CDR3 sequence: CASSGLRENNEQFF. The CDR3 bases are TGTGCCAGCAGTGGTTTGCGGGAGAACAATGAGCAGTTCTTC. Full variable domain (rest looked up from reference TRBV2 and TRBJ2-1): EPEVTQTPSHQVTQMGQEVILRCVPISNHLYFYWYRQILGQKVEFLVSFYNNEISEKSEIFDDQFSVERPDGSNFTLKIRSTKLEDSAMYFCASSGLRENNEQFFGPGTRLTVL.

This clone was seen a few times. V and J are TRBV4-2 and TRBJ2-1; unclear D gene. The germline V gene has CDR1 LGHNA and CDR2 YNFKEQ. The length of the CDR3 is 14 residues. Deletions cut 2 bases from V and 6 bases from J, with 11 bases between. CDR3 sequence reads: CASSQQESGNEQFF. CDR3 coding DNA: TGTGCCAGCAGCCAACAAGAGTCCGGCAATGAGCAGTTCTTC.

The V call is TRBV5-1, the J call TRBJ2-3, with TRBD2 matching over 10 bases. The CDR3 length is 16 residues. The V segment lost 0 bases and the J segment 8 bases; nucleotides outside the gene matches: 9. The germline gives CDR1 SGHRS, CDR2 YFSETQ. DNA for the CDR3: TGCGCCAGCAGCTTGGGTCTAGCGGGAGTTCATAGTACGCAGTATTTT. Its translation: CASSLGLAGVHSTQYF.

The J gene is TRBJ1-2, the V gene TRBV28; D unclear. The germline V gene has CDR1 MDHEN and CDR2 SYDVKM. The CDR3 loop spans 11 amino acids. V dropped 5 bases and J dropped 8 bases, with 9 bases sitting between them. CDR3 bases: TGTGCCAGCAGTCTCGACATCGGCTACACCTTC. It specifies CASSLDIGYTF.

The V call is TRBV6-6, the J call TRBJ2-1; D not certain. Trimming shortened V by 8 bases and J by 9 bases, and 20 bases separated the two germline ends. The germline gives CDR1 MNHNY, CDR2 SVGAGI (reference sequence). There are 14 residues in the CDR3. The CDR3 loop reads CASLHQAALSEQFF. Written as DNA, the CDR3 is TGTGCCAGCTTGCATCAGGCCGCCCTCAGTGAGCAGTTCTTC.

This clone has a single count. V and J are TRBV6-5 and TRBJ1-3; D gene unclear. Per germline, CDR1 MNHEY and CDR2 SVGAGI. The CDR3 extends over 11 amino acids. The ends were cut back, 8 bases at V and 3 bases at J, with 5 bases in the middle. The CDR3 DNA sequence: TGTGCCAGCGTAATTGGAAACACCATATATTTT. Residues: CASVIGNTIYF.

The chain has TRBV5-5 and TRBJ2-1, with TRBD1 matching over 7 bases. V was pared by 4 bases and J by 0 bases, with 4 bases of the junction left unmatched. CDR3 length equals 15 residues. CDR1 SGHKS and CDR2 YYEKEE come from the germline V gene (reference sequence). In DNA form, the CDR3 reads TGTGCCAGCAGCCTGACAGGGAGCTCCTACAATGAGCAGTTCTTC. Translated: CASSLTGSSYNEQFF.